The 15 T cell receptor beta chains below were found in one sample sequenced in a study of low-dose radiotherapy and immunotherapy resistance in tumors. Time point described: before trial treatment. Alpha and beta chains were covered, as first-strand cDNA relied on TRAV- and TRBV-specific primers. TCR amplification ran roughly 20 PCR cycles using constant-region and V-primer adapter primers. TCRdb recomputed calls from the reads with MiXCR, one row per CDR3 protein. The data contain some 60,000 distinct CDR3 sequences, around a quarter of them singletons. The input for sequencing was PBMCs, taken before treatment. Receptors originate from a male donor with rectosigmoid adenocarcinoma.

This clonotype has at least ten counts. This chain joins TRBV20-1 and TRBJ2-7; D gene ambiguous. Germline assignment: CDR1 DFQATT and CDR2 SNEGSKA (reference sequence). CDR3 length equals 15 residues. Trimming took off 4 bases at V and 3 bases at J, with 19 bases between the two ends. The CDR3 sequence: CSATRPDVTIYEQYF. CDR3 sequence (DNA): TGCAGTGCTACCCGCCCCGACGTGACCATCTACGAGCAGTACTTC.

This clonotype was seen repeatedly, ten times or more. Here the CDR3 reads CATSARNRGLDYEQYF. CDR3 coding DNA: TGTGCCACCAGCGCTAGAAACAGGGGGCTGGACTACGAGCAGTACTTC. The gene calls are TRBV15 and TRBJ2-7; 9 nucleotides align to TRBD1. CDR3 size: 16 residues. Looked up from germline, CDR1 is LNHNV and CDR2 is YYDKDF (reference sequence). Trimming removed 5 bases from V and 3 bases from J; junction bases left unmatched: 11.

This clonotype was detected many times. J is TRBJ2-7 and V is TRBV15; 7 positions match TRBD2. V was pared by 0 bases and J by 2 bases, with 4 bases of the junction left unmatched. This CDR3 contains 15 residues. Germline CDR1 is LNHNV and CDR2 is YYDKDF (reference sequence). The CDR3 sequence is CATSRDKGGPYEQYF. The DNA of the CDR3 is TGTGCCACCAGCAGAGATAAGGGAGGGCCCTACGAGCAGTACTTC.

There are many counts of this clonotype. V and J are TRBV14 and TRBJ2-1, with D possibly being TRBD2 (5 bases). The length of the CDR3 is 16 residues. Germline V gene sequence: CDR1 SGHDN, CDR2 FVKESK. Trimming removed 0 bases from V and 0 bases from J, with 9 bases in between. DNA for the CDR3: TGTGCCAGCAGCCAAGAAGGAGGAAGCTCCTACAATGAGCAGTTCTTC. This gives the protein CASSQEGGSSYNEQFF.

This clonotype was observed a handful of times. This chain links TRBV5-1 with TRBJ2-7, with 9 bases lining up with TRBD1. J was trimmed by 0 bases and V by 3 bases; bases with no gene match: 7. CDR1 is SGHRS, CDR2 YFSETQ, per germline. The CDR3 contains 16 residues. CDR3 nucleotide sequence: TGCGCCAGCAGCTCTATAGGACAGGGGAGCTCCTACGAGCAGTACTTC. As protein: CASSSIGQGSSYEQYF.

The count of this clonotype is one. The likely explanation is a read error, given a far larger clone one base away. The gene calls are TRBV5-1 and TRBJ2-2; possibly TRBD1 for D (5 bases). V gave up 4 bases and J gave up 1 base, with 5 bases separating them. Per germline, CDR1 SGHRS and CDR2 YFSETQ. This CDR3 has 13 amino acids. This CDR3 reads CASSQGNTGELFF. CDR3 sequence (DNA): TGCGCCAGCAGCCAGGGGAACACCGGGGAGCTGTTTTTT.

This clonotype was detected ten times or more. The V gene is TRBV5-1, the J gene TRBJ2-2; 7 bases map to TRBD1. CDR3 length: 17 residues. Germline CDR1 reads SGHRS; CDR2 reads YFSETQ. V shed 5 bases, J shed 5 bases, and the junction held 15 bases outside the gene matches. The CDR3 sequence: CASSVGQVGARTGELFF. The CDR3 DNA is TGCGCCAGCAGTGTTGGACAGGTGGGGGCCCGGACCGGGGAGCTGTTTTTT.

This clonotype was detected only once. A read error likely explains this, since a far larger clone differs by one base. The genes are TRBV29-1 and TRBJ2-1; D is unresolved. The CDR3 sequence is 13 residues long. V lost 5 bases, J lost 10 bases, and 18 bases lay in between. In germline, CDR1 is SQVTM, CDR2 ANQGSEA. CDR3 region: CSVFSQDIYEQFF. In nucleotides, the CDR3 is TGCAGCGTTTTCTCTCAAGATATCTACGAGCAGTTCTTC.

This clonotype was counted only a few times. The gene calls are TRBV5-1 and TRBJ2-1; tentative D call: TRBD2 (6 bases). V lost 0 bases and J 9 bases, leaving 16 bases between the germline ends. The CDR3 contains 15 residues. Germline values: CDR1 SGHRS, CDR2 YFSETQ. As DNA, the CDR3 is TGCGCCAGCAGCTTGGTCGGCGGGATAAACTTTGAGCAGTTCTTC. Translating it yields CASSLVGGINFEQFF.

This CDR3 reads CASSLGTSGANEQYF. CDR3 nucleotides: TGCGCCAGCAGCTTAGGAACTAGCGGGGCCAATGAGCAGTACTTC. This chain uses TRBV5-1 with TRBJ2-7; 10 positions agree with TRBD2. Germline V lookup: CDR1 SGHRS, CDR2 YFSETQ. The CDR3 length is 15 residues. V lost 2 bases and J lost 7; bases outside the gene matches: 9.

The genes are TRBV6-4 and TRBJ2-5; D is ambiguous. The V end lost 2 bases, the J end lost 5 bases, and 18 bases lay between the germline ends. Germline CDR1 is MRHNA and CDR2 is SNTAGT. This CDR3 contains 16 residues. Written as DNA, the CDR3 is TGTGCCAGCAGTGACGCCTTTTGGATTTTCGGGGAGACCCAGTACTTC. Translation gives CASSDAFWIFGETQYF.

Of note for this clonotype: This probably arose from a read error, given a far larger clone one base away. The chain carries TRBV11-2 and TRBJ2-1; the D gene is possibly TRBD1 (6 bases). The CDR3 has 12 amino acids. Germline V gene data show CDR1 as SGHAT and CDR2 as FQNNGV. Trimming stripped 1 base from V and 10 bases from J, with 8 bases between. The CDR3 loop is CASSLARGEQFF. The CDR3 DNA is TGTGCCAGCAGCTTAGCCAGGGGCGAGCAGTTCTTC. Complete variable domain (other parts from reference TRBV11-2 and TRBJ2-1): EAGVAQSPRYKIIEKRQSVAFWCNPISGHATLYWYQQILGQGPKLLIQFQNNGVVDDSQLPKDRFSAERLKGVDSTLKIQPAKLEDSAVYLCASSLARGEQFFGPGTRLTVL.

Many counts were recorded for this clonotype. The chain couples TRBV6-6 to TRBJ1-2; unclear D gene. The CDR3 length is 14 residues. Trimming removed 7 bases from V and 2 bases from J, with 14 bases in between. Germline assignment: CDR1 MNHNY and CDR2 SVGAGI (reference sequence). Here the CDR3 reads CASTPALTNYGYTF. CDR3 bases: TGTGCCAGCACCCCAGCCCTCACAAACTATGGCTACACCTTC.

There are many counts of this clonotype. The genes are TRBV6-2 or TRBV6-3 and TRBJ2-2, with D unresolved. The germline V and J ends were trimmed by 11 bases and 9 bases, with 10 bases remaining between them. The CDR3 runs to 10 residues. The germline V gene encodes CDR1 MNHEY and CDR2 SVGEGT. DNA of the CDR3: TGTGCCGCTGGCTGGCGGGAGCTGTTTTTT. It yields the protein CAAGWRELFF.

The V and J genes are TRBV4-2 and TRBJ2-7; 10 nucleotides agree with TRBD1. Germline-derived CDR1 and CDR2 are LGHNA and YNFKEQ. The V and J ends lost 2 bases and 2 bases, in that order; junction bases with no gene match: 6. The CDR3 has 16 residues. The CDR3, as DNA: TGTGCCAGCAGCCAAACCACCGGGACAGGGGCCTACGAGCAGTACTTC. As protein: CASSQTTGTGAYEQYF.